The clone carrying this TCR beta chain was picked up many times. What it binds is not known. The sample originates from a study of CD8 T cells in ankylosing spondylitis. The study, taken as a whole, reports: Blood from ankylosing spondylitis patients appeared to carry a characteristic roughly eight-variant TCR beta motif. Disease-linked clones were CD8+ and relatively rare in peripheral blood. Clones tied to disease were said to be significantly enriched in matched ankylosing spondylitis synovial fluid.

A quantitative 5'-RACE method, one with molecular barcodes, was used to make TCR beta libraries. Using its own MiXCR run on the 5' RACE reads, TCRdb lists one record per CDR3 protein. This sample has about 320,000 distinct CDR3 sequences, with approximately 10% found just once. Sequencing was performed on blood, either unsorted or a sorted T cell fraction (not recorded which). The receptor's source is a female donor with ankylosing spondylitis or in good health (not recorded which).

CDR3 residues: CAISDWRTHRNGEQYF. CDR3 nucleotides: TGTGCCATCAGTGATTGGAGGACACATAGAAACGGCGAGCAGTACTTC. The genes are TRBV10-3 and TRBJ2-7; TRBD1 or TRBD2 may be the D gene (5 bases each). CDR1 is ENHRY and CDR2 is SYGVKD in the germline V gene. The CDR3 loop spans 16 amino acids. V lost 3 bases and J lost 6, with 21 bases in between.